The 19 T cell receptor beta chains presented below share a single source sample, sequenced in a study of cytomegalovirus exposure and HLA in healthy donors. In the PCR, 60 Vbeta and 13 Jbeta primers were used. Measured with immunoSEQ multiplex PCR; TCRdb has only the in-frame clones, and not every one. The sample comprises under 200,000 clones, around 72% of which are singletons, and less than 3% rests with the top ten. The specimen sequenced was PBMCs. The receptors stem from a female donor in good health and CMV-seronegative.

The CDR3 region has the DNA TGTGCCAGTAGTATAGAACCGGGAGCCGGGCCCACTGAAGCTTTCTTT. Translated: CASSIEPGAGPTEAFF. The chain uses TRBV19 and TRBJ1-1; D is unclear. The germline V gene has CDR1 LNHDA and CDR2 SQIVND (reference sequence). V lost 0 bases, J lost 4 bases, and 15 bases lay in between. The CDR3 is made up of 16 amino acids. The full variable domain, in which reference TRBV19 and TRBJ1-1 provide the parts outside the CDR3, is DGGITQSPKYLFRKEGQNVTLSCEQNLNHDAMYWYRQDPGQGLRLIYYSQIVNDFQKGDIAEGYSVSREKKESFPLTVTSAQKNPTAFYLCASSIEPGAGPTEAFFGQGTRLTVV.

The gene calls are TRBV7-2 and TRBJ2-1; TRBD2 matches 14 bases. Per the germline V gene, CDR1 is SGHTA and CDR2 is FQGNSA. The CDR3 length is 16 residues. The V gene end was trimmed by 4 bases and the J gene end by 5 bases; junction bases not matched to a gene: 4. CDR3 nucleotides: TGTGCCAGCAGCTCCGGACTAGCGGGAGGTGACAATGAGCAGTTCTTC. This encodes CASSSGLAGGDNEQFF.

The genes are TRBV5-1 and TRBJ1-6, with 9 bases matching TRBD1. CDR1 SGHRS and CDR2 YFSETQ come from the germline V gene. V gave up 4 bases and J gave up 8 bases; unmatched junction bases: 4. The length of the CDR3 is 14 residues. CDR3 in amino acids: CASSPDRGDSPLHF. CDR3 nucleotides: TGCGCCAGCAGCCCGGACAGGGGTGATTCACCCCTCCACTTT.

This chain connects TRBV7-9 to TRBJ1-6; D perhaps matches TRBD1 (6 bases). V was clipped by 1 base and J by 5 bases, with 15 bases between them. CDR1 and CDR2 from the germline V gene are SEHNR and FQNEAQ (reference sequence). The CDR3 contains 17 residues. The CDR3 region is CASSLDAGVGNNSPLHF. In DNA form, the CDR3 reads TGTGCCAGCAGCTTAGATGCAGGGGTCGGTAATAATTCACCCCTCCACTTT.

This sequence joins TRBV6-5 and TRBJ2-6, with D possibly being TRBD1 (5 bases). V shed 6 bases and J shed 2 bases, with 11 bases lying between them. In germline, CDR1 is MNHEY, CDR2 SVGAGI. This CDR3 contains 15 residues. The CDR3 DNA follows: TGTGCCAGCAGACCCCAGGGAACTGGGGCCAACGTCCTGACTTTC. Translating it yields CASRPQGTGANVLTF.

The chain links TRBV7-6 to TRBJ2-5; D unclear. The CDR3 loop spans 14 amino acids. With 1 base removed from V and 1 base from J, the gap between germline ends came to 7 bases. Germline CDR1 and CDR2: SGHVS and FNYEAQ. CDR3 nucleotides: TGTGCCAGCAGCTTAGTCCCGGGCCAAGAGACCCAGTACTTC. Translation: CASSLVPGQETQYF.

This clone has only a few counts. This chain connects TRBV2 to TRBJ2-7; 12 bases map to TRBD2. The germline V gene encodes CDR1 SNHLY and CDR2 FYNNEI. The CDR3 sequence is 15 residues long. The J segment lost 2 bases and the V segment lost 6 bases, leaving 5 bases of the junction unmatched. This CDR3 is CASRALAGGPYEQYF. CDR3 coding DNA: TGTGCCAGCAGGGCTCTAGCGGGAGGGCCCTACGAGCAGTACTTC.

This clone was found once. The V and J genes are TRBV27 and TRBJ2-6; D is uncertain. The CDR3 length is 16 residues. CDR1 MNHEY and CDR2 SMNVEV come from the germline V gene (reference sequence). V was shortened by 5 bases and J by 4 bases, with 15 bases between the two germline ends. For the CDR3, the DNA is TGTGCCAGCAGTCCAGCGCGACGGTCGGGGGCCAACGTCCTGACTTTC. As protein: CASSPARRSGANVLTF.

This chain uses TRBV9 with TRBJ2-2, with 7 nucleotides matching TRBD1. The CDR3 has 15 residues. The V and J ends lost 1 base and 2 bases, in that order; junction bases with no gene match: 2. Germline CDR1 reads SGDLS; CDR2 reads YYNGEE. In DNA, the CDR3 is TGTGCCAGCAGCGTAAGACAGGGCAACACCGGGGAGCTGTTTTTT. It encodes CASSVRQGNTGELFF.

The genes are TRBV4-2 and TRBJ1-1; no clear D gene. Trimming shortened V by 0 bases and J by 0 bases, and 14 bases separated the two germline ends. This CDR3 contains 17 residues. Germline CDR1 LGHNA, CDR2 YNFKEQ. The CDR3 sequence: CASSQENAEPMNTEAFF. The CDR3 coding sequence is TGTGCCAGCAGCCAAGAGAACGCAGAACCCATGAACACTGAAGCTTTCTTT.

As for this clone: Other DNA sequences in the same sample also yield this CDR3. The chain recombines TRBV18 with TRBJ1-1; TRBD1 might be the D (5 bases). With 3 bases removed from V and 2 bases from J, the gap between germline ends came to 7 bases. The germline V gene has CDR1 KGHSH and CDR2 LQKENI. The CDR3 length is 13 residues. The CDR3 DNA follows: TGTGCCAGCTCACCTCAGGGCAACACTGAAGCTTTCTTT. As protein: CASSPQGNTEAFF.

The chain employs TRBV28 and TRBJ1-2; D is perhaps TRBD1 (6 bases). With 7 bases removed from V and 2 bases from J, the gap between germline ends came to 11 bases. Looked up from germline, CDR1 is MDHEN and CDR2 is SYDVKM. The CDR3 is made up of 13 amino acids. Written as DNA, the CDR3 is TGTGCCAGCACGGGCAGGGGAAACTATGGCTACACCTTC. Translation: CASTGRGNYGYTF.

The rearrangement joins TRBV6-5 to TRBJ1-5, with a possible D match to TRBD1 (6 bases). CDR1 and CDR2 (germline): MNHEY, SVGAGI. With 4 bases removed from V and 2 bases from J, the gap between germline ends came to 12 bases. CDR3 size: 15 residues. CDR3 nucleotide sequence: TGTGCCAGCAGTTCCGGACAGTGGGGCAATCAGCCCCAGCATTTT. Translating gives CASSSGQWGNQPQHF.

The chain has TRBV7-2 and TRBJ2-5, with 8 positions matching TRBD1. J lost 6 bases, V lost 1 base, and 4 bases had no gene match. CDR1 SGHTA and CDR2 FQGNSA come from the germline V gene. This CDR3 comprises 14 residues. The CDR3: CASSLGQGTQTQYF. The CDR3 DNA reads TGTGCCAGCAGCTTAGGACAGGGGACTCAGACCCAGTACTTC.

This clone was detected only a few times. The chain links TRBV5-1 to TRBJ1-6; 12 bases are a match to TRBD1. The J segment lost 7 bases and the V segment lost 4 bases, leaving 3 bases of the junction unmatched. Germline values: CDR1 SGHRS, CDR2 YFSETQ. This CDR3 has 15 residues. Written as DNA, the CDR3 is TGCGCCAGCAGCGGGGGGACAGGGGGCAATTCACCCCTCCACTTT. The encoded protein is CASSGGTGGNSPLHF.

The chain joins TRBV6-1 to TRBJ2-2, with a tentative D call TRBD1 (5 bases). Germline lookup yields CDR1 MNHNS and CDR2 SASEGT. V was cut by 2 bases and J by 7 bases, with 11 bases left in between. The CDR3 is made up of 14 amino acids. The CDR3 DNA follows: TGTGCCAGCAGTGAACCAGGCCAGGGCGGGGAGCTGTTTTTT. It codes for CASSEPGQGGELFF.

The chain combines TRBV7-6 with TRBJ1-2, with TRBD1 as a possible D gene (6 bases). CDR3 length: 14 amino acids. Germline CDR1 is SGHVS and CDR2 is FNYEAQ. With 1 base removed from V and 3 bases from J, the gap between germline ends came to 9 bases. The CDR3 DNA follows: TGTGCCAGCAGCTTAGGGGACACCTACTATGGCTACACCTTC. Protein product: CASSLGDTYYGYTF.

The genes are TRBV15 and TRBJ2-1, with 7 positions matching TRBD2. There are 16 residues in the CDR3. Per germline, CDR1 LNHNV and CDR2 YYDKDF (reference sequence). J was trimmed by 1 base and V by 8 bases; bases with no gene match: 11. The CDR3: CATFYGGWGSYNEQFF. As DNA, the CDR3 is TGTGCCACCTTCTACGGGGGGTGGGGATCCTACAATGAGCAGTTCTTC.

A few counts support this clone. The chain has TRBV6-4 and TRBJ2-7, with no clear D. The CDR3 consists of 12 residues. The V gene's germline CDR1 is MRHNA and CDR2 SNTAGT. V was clipped by 5 bases and J by 2 bases, with 7 bases between them. CDR3 coding DNA: TGTGCCAGCAGTTATTCCCCCTACGAGCAGTACTTC. Residues: CASSYSPYEQYF.